The 2 T cell receptor beta chains reported below all come from one sample, sequenced in a study of cytomegalovirus exposure and HLA in healthy donors. PCR was performed using 60 Vbeta and 13 Jbeta primers. The protocol was immunoSEQ multiplex PCR, while the TCRdb copy is restricted to in-frame clones and leaves out a portion. The profile covers under 250,000 clones, with more than 70% appearing a single time and around 0.45% taken by the ten largest. Material for sequencing was PBMCs. These receptors all stem from a boy aged 5-17 years in good health and CMV-seronegative.

The V call is TRBV7-9, the J call TRBJ1-6; D is possibly TRBD1 (6 bases). Germline-derived CDR1 and CDR2 are SEHNR and FQNEAQ (reference sequence). The germline V and J ends were trimmed by 5 bases and 6 bases, with 11 bases remaining between them. This CDR3 region has 14 residues. As DNA, the CDR3 is TGTGCCAGCAGCCAGGACAGTCCTAATTCACCCCTCCACTTT. This sequence encodes CASSQDSPNSPLHF.

This sequence joins TRBV4-1 and TRBJ2-7; 7 bases are a match to TRBD2. CDR3 length equals 15 residues. Germline V gene lookup returns CDR1 MGHRA and CDR2 YSYEKL. Unmatched junction bases numbered 5, after V lost 0 bases and J lost 3 bases. CDR3 residues: CASSQDPGGNYEQYF. The CDR3 nucleotides read TGCGCCAGCAGCCAAGACCCCGGGGGGAACTACGAGCAGTACTTC.